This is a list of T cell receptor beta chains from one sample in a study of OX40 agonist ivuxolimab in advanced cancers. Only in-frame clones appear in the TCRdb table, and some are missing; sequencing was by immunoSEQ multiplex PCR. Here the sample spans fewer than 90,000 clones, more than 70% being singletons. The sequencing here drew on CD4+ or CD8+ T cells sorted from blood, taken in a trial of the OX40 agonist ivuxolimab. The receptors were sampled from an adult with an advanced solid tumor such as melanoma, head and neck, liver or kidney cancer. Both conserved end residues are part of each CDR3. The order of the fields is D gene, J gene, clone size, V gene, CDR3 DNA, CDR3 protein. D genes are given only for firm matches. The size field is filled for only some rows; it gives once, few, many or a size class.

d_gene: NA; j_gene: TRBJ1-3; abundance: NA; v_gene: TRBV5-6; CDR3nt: TGTGCCAGCAGCCTCGCAGGGTTCGGAAACACCATATATTTT; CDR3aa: CASSLAGFGNTIYF
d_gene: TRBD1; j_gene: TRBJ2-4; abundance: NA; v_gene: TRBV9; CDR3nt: TGTGCCAGCAGCCCAACGTACAGGGGGCAGGACAAAAACATTCAGTACTTC; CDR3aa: CASSPTYRGQDKNIQYF
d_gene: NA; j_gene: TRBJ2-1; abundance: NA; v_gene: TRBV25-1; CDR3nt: TGTGCCAGCAGGGAAGGGAGCTCCTACAATGAGCAGTTCTTC; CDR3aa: CASREGSSYNEQFF
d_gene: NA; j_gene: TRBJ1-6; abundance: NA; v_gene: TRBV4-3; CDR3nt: TGCGCCAGCAGCCAAGATGTCGGGCCAAATTCACCCCTCCACTTT; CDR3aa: CASSQDVGPNSPLHF
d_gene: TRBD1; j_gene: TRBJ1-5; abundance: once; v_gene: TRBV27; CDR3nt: TGTGCCAGCAGCCATTCGGGACAGGGGAAAAATCAGCCCCAGCATTTT; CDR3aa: CASSHSGQGKNQPQHF
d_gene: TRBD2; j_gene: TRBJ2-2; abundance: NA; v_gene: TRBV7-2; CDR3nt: TGTGCCAGCAGCCCCCGGACTAGCGGGGGTTTTTCCACCGGGGAGCTGTTTTTT; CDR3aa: CASSPRTSGGFSTGELFF
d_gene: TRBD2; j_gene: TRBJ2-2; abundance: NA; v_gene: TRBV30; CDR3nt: TGTGCCTGGAGTGTAAAAACGGGGGGGCTCACCGGGGAGCTGTTTTTT; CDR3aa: CAWSVKTGGLTGELFF
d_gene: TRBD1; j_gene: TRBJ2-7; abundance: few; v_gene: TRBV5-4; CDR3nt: TGTGCCAGCAGCCGGGAGTCCCGGGACAGGGGCCACGAGCAGTACTTC; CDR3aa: CASSRESRDRGHEQYF
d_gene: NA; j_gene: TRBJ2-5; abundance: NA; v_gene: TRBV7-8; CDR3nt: TGTGCCAGCAGCTTCGGAGGAGGGTCCCAAGAGACCCAGTACTTC; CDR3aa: CASSFGGGSQETQYF
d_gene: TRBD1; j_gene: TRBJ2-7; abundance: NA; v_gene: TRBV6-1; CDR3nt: TGTGCCAGCGGTCCCGGGACAGGGTTGTACGAGCAGTACTTC; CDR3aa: CASGPGTGLYEQYF
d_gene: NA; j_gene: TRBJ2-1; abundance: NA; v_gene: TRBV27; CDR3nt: TGTGCCAGCAGGCGAAGCGGGCTAGCCAATGAGCAGTTCTTC; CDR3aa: CASRRSGLANEQFF
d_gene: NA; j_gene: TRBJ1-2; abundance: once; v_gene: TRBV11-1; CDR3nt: TGTGCCAGCAGCTTAGGCTCAGGCTATGGCTACACCTTC; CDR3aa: CASSLGSGYGYTF
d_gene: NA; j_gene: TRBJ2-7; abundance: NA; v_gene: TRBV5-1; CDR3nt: TGCGCCAGCAGCTTGGAGGGCCAAACTTACGAGCAGTACTTC; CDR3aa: CASSLEGQTYEQYF
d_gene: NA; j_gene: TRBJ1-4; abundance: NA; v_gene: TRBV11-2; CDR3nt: TGTGCCAGCAGCTTATTAAGGGACGAAAAACTGTTTTTT; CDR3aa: CASSLLRDEKLFF
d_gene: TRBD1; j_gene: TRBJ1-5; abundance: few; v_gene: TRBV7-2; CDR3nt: TGTGCCAGCAGCCCCGACAGGGGGCCGCTCGGGAGCAATCAGCCCCAGCATTTT; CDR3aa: CASSPDRGPLGSNQPQHF
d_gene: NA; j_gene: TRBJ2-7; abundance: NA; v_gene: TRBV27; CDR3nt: TGTGCCAGCAGGTCTGTAGGCACCTACGAGCAGTACTTC; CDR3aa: CASRSVGTYEQYF
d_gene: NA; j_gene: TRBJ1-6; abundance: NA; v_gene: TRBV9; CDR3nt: TGTGCCAGCAGCGTAGCTGGGGGTTCAGTTAATTCACCCCTCCACTTT; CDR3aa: CASSVAGGSVNSPLHF
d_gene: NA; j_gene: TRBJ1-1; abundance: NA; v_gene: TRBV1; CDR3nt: TGCACCAGCAGCCAAGAGAGGGGACAGATGAACACTGAAGCTTTCTTT; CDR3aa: CTSSQERGQMNTEAFF
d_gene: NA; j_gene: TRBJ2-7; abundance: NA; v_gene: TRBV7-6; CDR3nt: TGTGCCAGCAGCTTAGACTATAGCTCCTACGAGCAGTACTTC; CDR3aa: CASSLDYSSYEQYF
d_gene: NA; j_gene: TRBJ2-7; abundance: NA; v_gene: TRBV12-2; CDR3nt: TGTGCAAGTCCCCCTACCGACAGGGGGCCATCCTACGAGCAGTACTTC; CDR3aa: CASPPTDRGPSYEQYF
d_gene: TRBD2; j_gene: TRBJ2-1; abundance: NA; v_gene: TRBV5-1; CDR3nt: TGCGCCAGCAGCTTGACTAGCGGGGCCCCCAATGAGCAGTTCTTC; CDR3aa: CASSLTSGAPNEQFF
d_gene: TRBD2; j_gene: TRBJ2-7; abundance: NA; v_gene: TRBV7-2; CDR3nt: TGTGCCAGCAGCTCCTTAGCGGGGGGGACCTACGAGCAGTACTTC; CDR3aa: CASSSLAGGTYEQYF
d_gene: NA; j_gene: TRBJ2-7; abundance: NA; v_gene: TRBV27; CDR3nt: TGTGCCAGCAGTAGCTCCTACGAGCAGTACTTC; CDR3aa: CASSSSYEQYF
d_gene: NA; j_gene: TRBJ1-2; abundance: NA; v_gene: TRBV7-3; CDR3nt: TGTGCCAGCAGCCCCCAACAGGGAAGTACCTATGGCTACACCTTC; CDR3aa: CASSPQQGSTYGYTF
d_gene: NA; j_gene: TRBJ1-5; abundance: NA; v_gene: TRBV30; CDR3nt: TGTGCCTGGAGTGTATCGCCGGGAGACAATCAGCCCCAGCATTTT; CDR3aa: CAWSVSPGDNQPQHF
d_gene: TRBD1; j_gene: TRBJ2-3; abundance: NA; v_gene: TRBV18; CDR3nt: TGTGCCAGCTCACAATCCGGGACAGAGACAGATACGCAGTATTTT; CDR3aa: CASSQSGTETDTQYF
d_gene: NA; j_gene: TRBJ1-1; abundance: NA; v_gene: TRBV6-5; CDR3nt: TGTGCCAGCAGTTACAGCCACGGTGACACTGAAGCTTTCTTT; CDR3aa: CASSYSHGDTEAFF
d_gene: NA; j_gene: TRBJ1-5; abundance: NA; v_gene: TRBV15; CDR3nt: TGTGCCACCAGCAGAGGTAGGGGTAATAGCAATCAGCCCCAGCATTTT; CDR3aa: CATSRGRGNSNQPQHF
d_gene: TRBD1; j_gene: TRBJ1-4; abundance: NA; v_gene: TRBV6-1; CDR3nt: TGTGCCAGCAGCCTGGACAGGAGAAATGAAAAACTGTTTTTT; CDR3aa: CASSLDRRNEKLFF
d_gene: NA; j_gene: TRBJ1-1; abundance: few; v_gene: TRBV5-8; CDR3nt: TGTGCCAGCAGCCGGGCAACTACTGAAGCTTTCTTT; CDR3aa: CASSRATTEAFF
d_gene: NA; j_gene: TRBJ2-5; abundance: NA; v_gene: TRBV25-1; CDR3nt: TGTGCCAGCAGTGACGATTCGGGCAGCCAAGAGACCCAGTACTTC; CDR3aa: CASSDDSGSQETQYF
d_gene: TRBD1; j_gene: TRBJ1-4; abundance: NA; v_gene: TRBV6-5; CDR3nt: TGTGCCAGCAGACCAACAGGGGCCCTTGGGGAAAAACTGTTTTTT; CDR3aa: CASRPTGALGEKLFF
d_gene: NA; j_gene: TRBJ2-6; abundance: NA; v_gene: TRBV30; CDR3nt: TGTGCCTGGAGTAGAGGGATGGGGGCCAACGTCCTGACTTTC; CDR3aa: CAWSRGMGANVLTF
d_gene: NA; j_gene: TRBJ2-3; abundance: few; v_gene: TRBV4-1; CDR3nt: TGCGCCAGCAGCCAAGGACAGGGAGGGACAGATACGCAGTATTTT; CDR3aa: CASSQGQGGTDTQYF
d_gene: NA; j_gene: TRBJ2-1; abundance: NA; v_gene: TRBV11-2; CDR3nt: TGTGCCAGCAGCTACCCTAGAGGGAATGAGCAGTTCTTC; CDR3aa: CASSYPRGNEQFF
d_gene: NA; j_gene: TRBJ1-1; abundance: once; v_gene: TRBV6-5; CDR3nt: TGTGCCAGCACCCCATCCCGGACAGCGAACACTGAAGCTTTCTTT; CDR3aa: CASTPSRTANTEAFF
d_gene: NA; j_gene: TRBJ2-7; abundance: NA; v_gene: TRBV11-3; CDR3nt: TGTGCCAGCAGCCAATCCTACGAGCAGTACTTC; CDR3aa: CASSQSYEQYF
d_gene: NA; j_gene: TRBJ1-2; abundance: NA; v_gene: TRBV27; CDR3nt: TGTGCCAGCAGTCCCAAGACCGGGTTGCGGTATGGCTACACCTTC; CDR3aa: CASSPKTGLRYGYTF
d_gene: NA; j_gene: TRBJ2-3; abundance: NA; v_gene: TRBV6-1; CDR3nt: TGTGCCAGCAGCGAGAAGGGGGGAACAGATACGCAGTATTTT; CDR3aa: CASSEKGGTDTQYF
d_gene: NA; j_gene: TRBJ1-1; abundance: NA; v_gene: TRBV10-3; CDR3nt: TGTGCCACCACGGGTGGGACCCACCAACAAAACACTGAAGCTTTCTTT; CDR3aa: CATTGGTHQQNTEAFF
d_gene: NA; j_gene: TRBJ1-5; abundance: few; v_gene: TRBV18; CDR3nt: TGTGCCAGCTCACTACTTGACGGGAGTCAGCCCCAGCATTTT; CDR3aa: CASSLLDGSQPQHF
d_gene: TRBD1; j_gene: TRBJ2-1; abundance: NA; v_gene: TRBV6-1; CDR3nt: TGTGCCAGCAACCCCCGGGACAGGGCCAATGAGCAGTTCTTC; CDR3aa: CASNPRDRANEQFF
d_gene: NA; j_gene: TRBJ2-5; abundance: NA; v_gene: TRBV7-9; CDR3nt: TGTGCCAGCAGCTTCGATGGGACTGCCTTAGAGACCCAGTACTTC; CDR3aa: CASSFDGTALETQYF
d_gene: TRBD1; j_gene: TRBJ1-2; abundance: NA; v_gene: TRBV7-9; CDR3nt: TGTGCCAGCAGCTTAGCGCCGGGACAGGGGGTCTATGGCTACACCTTC; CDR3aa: CASSLAPGQGVYGYTF
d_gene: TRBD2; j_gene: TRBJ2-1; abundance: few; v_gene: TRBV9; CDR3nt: TGTGCCAGCAGCGGAATCGCGGGGGGATACAATGAGCAGTTCTTC; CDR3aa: CASSGIAGGYNEQFF
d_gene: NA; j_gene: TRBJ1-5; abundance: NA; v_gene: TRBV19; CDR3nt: TGTGCCAGTAGTATTAGGGGGACCCAGCATTTT; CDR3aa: CASSIRGTQHF
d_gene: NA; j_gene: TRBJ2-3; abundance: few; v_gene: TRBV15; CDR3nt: TGTGCCACCAGCAGAGAGGTGAGCACAGATACGCAGTATTTT; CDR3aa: CATSREVSTDTQYF
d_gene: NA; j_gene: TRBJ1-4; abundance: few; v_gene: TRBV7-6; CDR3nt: TGTGCCAGCAGCTTAGCGAGGGGGAGGGATGAAAAACTGTTTTTT; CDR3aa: CASSLARGRDEKLFF
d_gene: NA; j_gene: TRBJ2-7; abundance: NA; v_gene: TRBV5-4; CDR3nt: TGTGCCAGCAGCCGGGGTCAGGTCTACGAGCAGTACTTC; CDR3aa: CASSRGQVYEQYF
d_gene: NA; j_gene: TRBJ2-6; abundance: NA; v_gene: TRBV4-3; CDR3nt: TGCGCCAGCAGCCAAGATGGGGCCCGACGTGGGGGACCTGGGGCCAACGTCCTGACTTTC; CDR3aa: CASSQDGARRGGPGANVLTF
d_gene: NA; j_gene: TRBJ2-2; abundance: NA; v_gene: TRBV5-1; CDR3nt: TGCGCCAGCAGCTTGGCAGGGAACACCGGGGAGCTGTTTTTT; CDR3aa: CASSLAGNTGELFF